One sample yielded the 22 T cell receptor beta chains listed below, sequenced in a study of patients and donors after allogeneic stem cell transplantation. TCRdb itself ran the RT-PCR reads through MiXCR, one entry per CDR3 protein. The table lists 400,000 to 450,000 distinct CDR3 sequences, 16% of them singletons. Source material: blood, either unsorted or a sorted T cell fraction (not recorded which). The receptors here all came from a human donor who was either an allogeneic HSCT recipient or a stem cell or donor lymphocyte infusion donor (not recorded which). It is not recorded whose cells these are; they may come from a transplant donor.

The sample holds a few counts of this clonotype. The chain combines TRBV10-3 with TRBJ2-1; 14 bases map to TRBD2. This CDR3 has 17 residues. Unmatched junction bases numbered 7, after V lost 6 bases and J lost 3 bases. The germline gives CDR1 ENHRY, CDR2 SYGVKD. The CDR3 sequence is CAIRETSGRANYNEQFF. DNA of the CDR3: TGTGCCATCAGGGAGACTAGCGGGAGGGCTAACTACAATGAGCAGTTCTTC.

This rearrangement joins TRBV7-3 to TRBJ2-1; 13 positions agree with TRBD2. Germline CDR1 reads SGHTA; CDR2 reads FQGTGA. The V and J ends lost 5 bases and 4 bases, in that order; junction bases with no gene match: 5. The CDR3 runs to 16 residues. This CDR3 is CASSPGTSGNYNEQFF. CDR3 DNA: TGTGCCAGCAGCCCAGGGACTAGCGGGAATTACAATGAGCAGTTCTTC.

V is TRBV3-1 and J is TRBJ1-5; D call uncertain. This CDR3 has 14 amino acids. V lost 2 bases and J lost 5, with 10 bases in between. Germline CDR1 LGHDT, CDR2 YNNKEL (reference sequence). The CDR3 sequence: CASSQTPYYQPQHF. The DNA for the CDR3 is TGTGCCAGCAGCCAAACCCCCTATTATCAGCCCCAGCATTTT.

This clonotype was counted a few times. The chain joins TRBV7-3 to TRBJ2-5; TRBD1 is a possible D gene (6 bases). This CDR3 is 19 amino acids long. CDR1 and CDR2 (germline): SGHTA, FQGTGA. The V end was cut by 2 bases, the J end by 2 bases, with 24 bases between. For the CDR3, the DNA is TGTGCCAGCAGCTTACGACCTCTCGCCCACAGGGAGAGTCAAGAGACCCAGTACTTC. This encodes CASSLRPLAHRESQETQYF. Full variable domain (missing parts from reference TRBV7-3 and TRBJ2-5): GAGVSQTPSNKVTEKGKYVELRCDPISGHTALYWYRQSLGQGPEFLIYFQGTGAADDSGLPNDRFFAVRPEGSVSTLKIQRTERGDSAVYLCASSLRPLAHRESQETQYFGPGTRLLVL.

The chain recombines TRBV5-1 with TRBJ1-6; D unresolved. The V end was cut by 0 bases, the J end by 0 bases, with 10 bases between. This CDR3 is built from 17 residues. Germline V gene data show CDR1 as SGHRS and CDR2 as YFSETQ. This chain's CDR3 is CASSLVSRSSYNSPLHF. The CDR3 DNA is TGCGCCAGCAGCTTGGTTTCCAGGAGCTCCTATAATTCACCCCTCCACTTT. Using reference TRBV5-1 and TRBJ1-6 for the parts outside the CDR3, the full variable domain is KAGVTQTPRYLIKTRGQQVTLSCSPISGHRSVSWYQQTPGQGLQFLFEYFSETQRNKGNFPGRFSGRQFSNSRSEMNVSTLELGDSALYLCASSLVSRSSYNSPLHFGNGTRLTVT.

This clonotype was found many times. This chain connects TRBV5-1 to TRBJ2-7; possibly TRBD1 or TRBD2 for D (5 bases each). Trimming took off 4 bases at V and 1 base at J, with 12 bases between the two ends. The CDR3 extends over 14 amino acids. CDR1 and CDR2 (germline): SGHRS, YFSETQ. The CDR3 sequence: CASSNRDGSYEQYF. DNA for the CDR3: TGCGCCAGCAGCAACCGGGACGGTTCCTACGAGCAGTACTTC.

This rearrangement joins TRBV20-1 to TRBJ2-1; TRBD2 aligns across 9 bases. Trimming took 8 bases from V and 6 from J; bases not matched to a gene: 14. Per germline, CDR1 DFQATT and CDR2 SNEGSKA (reference sequence). This CDR3 contains 15 residues. The CDR3, as DNA: TGCAGTTCTTTAGCGGGAGTGGTCCCCCGCAATGAGCAGTTCTTC. Residues: CSSLAGVVPRNEQFF.

The chain joins TRBV4-3 to TRBJ1-1; D might be TRBD1 (5 bases). With 4 bases removed from V and 3 bases from J, the gap between germline ends came to 15 bases. From germline, CDR1 is LGHNA and CDR2 YSLEER. There are 15 residues in the CDR3. The CDR3 DNA follows: TGCGCCAGCAGCCTTTCCTGGGGGGGAGACACTGAAGCTTTCTTT. This encodes CASSLSWGGDTEAFF.

The V and J genes are TRBV5-6 and TRBJ2-7; D unclear. The CDR3 sequence is 14 residues long. Germline V gene data show CDR1 as SGHDT and CDR2 as YYEEEE. The germline V and J ends were trimmed by 0 bases and 3 bases, with 10 bases remaining between them. This chain's CDR3 is CASSLVGHLYEQYF. The DNA for the CDR3 is TGTGCCAGCAGCTTGGTAGGGCACCTCTACGAGCAGTACTTC.

This clonotype has only a few counts. The chain couples TRBV20-1 to TRBJ1-2; 10 bases fit TRBD1. There are 17 residues in the CDR3. The V gene end was trimmed by 0 bases and the J gene end by 3 bases; junction bases not matched to a gene: 10. Germline V lookup: CDR1 DFQATT, CDR2 SNEGSKA (reference sequence). In nucleotides, the CDR3 is TGCAGTGCTAGAGATTTACGGACAGGGGGACCCTACTATGGCTACACCTTC. Its protein product is CSARDLRTGGPYYGYTF.

The J gene is TRBJ2-7, the V gene TRBV28, with no clear D. There are 11 residues in the CDR3. V lost 4 bases and J lost 6, with 7 bases in between. CDR1 and CDR2 from the germline V gene are MDHEN and SYDVKM. CDR3 coding DNA: TGTGCCAGCAGTTACGACGCCGAGCAGTACTTC. Its translation is CASSYDAEQYF.

V gene TRBV25-1 combines with J gene TRBJ2-2; TRBD1 matches at 9 bases. Germline CDR1 and CDR2: MGHDK and SYGVNS. Germline trimming cut 3 bases from V and 5 bases from J; bases unmatched to any gene: 7. The CDR3 spans 16 residues. The CDR3 DNA reads TGTGCCAGCAGTGAGGGGACAGGGAAAGGAACCGGGGAGCTGTTTTTT. Its protein is CASSEGTGKGTGELFF.

V gene TRBV4-1 combines with J gene TRBJ1-6; possible D gene TRBD1, 5 bases. CDR1 is MGHRA, CDR2 YSYEKL, per germline. CDR3 length: 18 residues. Trimming removed 4 bases from V and 0 bases from J, with 16 bases in between. CDR3 nucleotide sequence: TGCGCCAGCAGCCGCAGTCTGAGGGGAAGCTCCTATAATTCACCCCTCCACTTT. It encodes CASSRSLRGSSYNSPLHF.

This rearrangement joins TRBV29-1 to TRBJ1-1, with D possibly matching TRBD1 (6 bases). The CDR3 loop spans 14 amino acids. The V gene lost 5 bases and the J gene lost 3 bases, with 16 bases spanning the gap. Germline CDR1 SQVTM, CDR2 ANQGSEA. DNA of the CDR3: TGCAGCGTTATGAGGGACACTATTGACACTGAAGCTTTCTTT. This encodes CSVMRDTIDTEAFF.

The chain couples TRBV7-2 to TRBJ2-6; D assignment may be TRBD1 or TRBD2 (5 bases each). The CDR3 extends over 17 amino acids. Trimming left V 1 base short and J 4 bases short, with 14 bases between. In germline, CDR1 is SGHTA, CDR2 FQGNSA. Written as DNA, the CDR3 is TGTGCCAGCAGCTTAGGGCTTGAGGGGCTCGGGGCCAACGTCCTGACTTTC. This translates into CASSLGLEGLGANVLTF.

The chain combines TRBV5-1 with TRBJ1-1; D is possibly TRBD1 (5 bases). The CDR3 runs to 15 residues. Per germline, CDR1 SGHRS and CDR2 YFSETQ. Between the trimmed V and J ends, which lost 5 bases and 6 bases, there was a span of 20 bases. CDR3 sequence (DNA): TGCGCCAGCAGAGCAGGGTCAGGATTCGCTTCTGAAGCTTTCTTT. This translates into CASRAGSGFASEAFF.

This chain links TRBV15 with TRBJ1-1; 10 bases are a match to TRBD1. CDR1 is LNHNV, CDR2 YYDKDF, per germline (reference sequence). This CDR3 comprises 16 residues. V dropped 2 bases and J dropped 5; count of bases not matched to a gene: 8. CDR3 residues: CATSRPRTGGKTEAFF. DNA for the CDR3: TGTGCCACCAGCAGACCCAGGACAGGGGGGAAAACTGAAGCTTTCTTT. Variable domain in full (rest from reference TRBV15 and TRBJ1-1): DAMVIQNPRYQVTQFGKPVTLSCSQTLNHNVMYWYQQKSSQAPKLLFHYYDKDFNNEADTPDNFQSRRPNTSFCFLDIRSPGLGDTAMYLCATSRPRTGGKTEAFFGQGTRLTVV.

The J gene is TRBJ2-6, the V gene TRBV5-4; D not resolved. Germline CDR1 and CDR2: SGHNT and YYREEE (reference sequence). V lost 4 bases and J lost 13, with 9 bases in between. The CDR3 has 11 residues. The CDR3 DNA reads TGTGCCAGCAGCCTCATGGGTGTCCTGACTTTC. Translating it yields CASSLMGVLTF.

This clonotype was seen a handful of times. V is TRBV19 and J is TRBJ2-3, with D perhaps matching TRBD1 (5 bases). CDR1 LNHDA and CDR2 SQIVND come from the germline V gene (reference sequence). The CDR3 runs to 15 residues. V was cut by 4 bases and J by 4 bases, with 15 bases left in between. The CDR3 nucleotides read TGTGCCAGTAGTAAGGGGCCAACTCCGGCAGATACGCAGTATTTT. This sequence encodes CASSKGPTPADTQYF.

There are many counts of this clonotype. The chain uses TRBV6-1 and TRBJ2-3; 7 bases agree with TRBD1. Trimming took 7 bases from V and 3 from J; bases not matched to a gene: 10. The CDR3 length is 15 residues. Germline values: CDR1 MNHNS, CDR2 SASEGT. The CDR3 reads CASTLKGAKTDTQYF. CDR3 coding DNA: TGTGCCAGCACCTTGAAGGGGGCAAAGACAGATACGCAGTATTTT.

This clonotype has at least ten counts. This chain uses TRBV5-6 with TRBJ2-4; weak D call: TRBD1 (5 bases). There are 17 residues in the CDR3. V dropped 1 base and J dropped 7 bases, with 21 bases sitting between them. Germline loops: CDR1 SGHDT, CDR2 YYEEEE. The CDR3 loop reads CASSLLDRPIDQNIQYF. The CDR3, as DNA: TGTGCCAGCAGCTTGCTCGACAGACCCATAGATCAGAACATTCAGTACTTC.

The rearrangement joins TRBV4-1 to TRBJ2-1; TRBD2 matches 11 bases. Looked up from germline, CDR1 is MGHRA and CDR2 is YSYEKL. The CDR3 sequence is 15 residues long. V was clipped by 5 bases and J by 8 bases; unmatched bases: 8. The CDR3 DNA sequence: TGCGCCAGCAGCTCTAGCGGGGGGTATGGGTATGAGCAGTTCTTC. This gives the protein CASSSSGGYGYEQFF.